These 30 T cell receptor beta chains share one sample of origin, sequenced in a study of long-term antiretroviral therapy in people with HIV. Sequencing used immunoSEQ v3.0 at survey level. The repertoire was sequenced with immunoSEQ multiplex PCR; TCRdb's copy has only in-frame clones and lacks some. This sample has about 27,000 clones; roughly 82% occur once, and the top ten carry roughly 10%. Material: unsorted PBMCs, obtained 0.8 years before starting antiretroviral therapy. The receptor source for this set is a man between 18 and 35 years old with HIV.

The chain has TRBV14 and TRBJ2-1; D is unclear. The CDR3 totals 15 residues. Per the germline V gene, CDR1 is SGHDN and CDR2 is FVKESK. V lost 4 bases and J lost 4, with 14 bases in between. The CDR3 sequence is CASSRRLEEYNEQFF. Here the CDR3 DNA reads TGTGCCAGCAGCCGCAGGCTAGAAGAGTACAATGAGCAGTTCTTC. Looking up the rest from reference TRBV14 and TRBJ2-1 gives the full variable domain: EAGVTQFPSHSVIEKGQTVTLRCDPISGHDNLYWYRRVMGKEIKFLLHFVKESKQDESGMPNNRFLAERTGGTYSTLKVQPAELEDSGVYFCASSRRLEEYNEQFFGPGTRLTVL.

CDR3 in DNA: TGTGCCAGCGCGGCAGGAGACTACGAGCAGTACTTC. Amino acid sequence: CASAAGDYEQYF. The chain has TRBV28 and TRBJ2-7; D unresolved. This CDR3 is built from 12 residues. The V end lost 8 bases, the J end lost 3 bases, and 11 bases lay between the germline ends. Germline values: CDR1 MDHEN, CDR2 SYDVKM. The full variable domain, completed using reference TRBV28 and TRBJ2-7, is DVKVTQSSRYLVKRTGEKVFLECVQDMDHENMFWYRQDPGLGLRLIYFSYDVKMKEKGDIPEGYSVSREKKERFSLILESASTNQTSMYLCASAAGDYEQYFGPGTRLTVT.

In DNA, the CDR3 is TGTGCCACCAGCAGAGGGCAGGAGAATGAAAAACTGTTTTTT. As protein: CATSRGQENEKLFF. The chain combines TRBV15 with TRBJ1-4; no reliable D call. This CDR3 spans 14 amino acids. The germline V gene has CDR1 LNHNV and CDR2 YYDKDF (reference sequence). V gave up 1 base and J gave up 5 bases, with 8 bases separating them. The full variable domain, with the rest looked up from reference TRBV15 and TRBJ1-4, is DAMVIQNPRYQVTQFGKPVTLSCSQTLNHNVMYWYQQKSSQAPKLLFHYYDKDFNNEADTPDNFQSRRPNTSFCFLDIRSPGLGDTAMYLCATSRGQENEKLFFGSGTQLSVL.

The chain uses TRBV7-2 and TRBJ2-1; 10 bases line up with TRBD2. J gave up 5 bases and V 3 bases, and 4 bases lay outside the gene matches. There are 15 residues in the CDR3. Looked up from germline, CDR1 is SGHTA and CDR2 is FQGNSA. CDR3 region: CASSFKLAGNNEQFF. CDR3 DNA: TGTGCCAGCAGCTTTAAACTAGCGGGGAACAATGAGCAGTTCTTC.

On this clone itself: The junction and the germline gene differ at one end; a read error may be behind it. The V gene is TRBV29-1, the J gene TRBJ2-3; TRBD2 matches at 9 bases. Looked up from germline, CDR1 is SQVTM and CDR2 is ANQGSEA. CDR3 size: 14 residues. The CDR3 DNA follows: TGCAGCGTCTCCCGTAGCGGGAGCATAGATACGCAGTATTTT. Protein product: CSVSRSGSIDTQYF.

The rearrangement uses TRBV30 and TRBJ2-2, with D tentatively TRBD1 (6 bases). Trimming cost V 3 bases and J 6 bases, with 17 bases left between them. The CDR3 runs to 15 residues. The germline V gene has CDR1 GTSNPN and CDR2 SVGIG (reference sequence). CDR3 region: CAWSLSNRDAGELFF. The CDR3 DNA sequence: TGTGCCTGGAGCCTATCTAACAGGGACGCCGGGGAGCTGTTTTTT.

The chain joins TRBV5-5 to TRBJ2-1; possible D gene TRBD1, 6 bases. Trimming took off 4 bases at V and 8 bases at J, with 16 bases between the two ends. Germline V lookup: CDR1 SGHKS, CDR2 YYEKEE (reference sequence). This CDR3 is built from 14 residues. This CDR3 is CASSAVPGVDEQFF. CDR3 nucleotide sequence: TGTGCCAGCAGCGCGGTCCCAGGGGTGGATGAGCAGTTCTTC.

V and J are TRBV11-1 and TRBJ1-2, with D unclear. The length of the CDR3 is 12 residues. V lost 5 bases and J lost 1, with 5 bases in between. The germline gives CDR1 SGHAT, CDR2 FQDESV (reference sequence). In DNA form, the CDR3 reads TGTGCCAGCAGCGCCGATAACTATGGCTACACCTTC. Its translation: CASSADNYGYTF.

This clone is a singleton in its sample. The chain carries TRBV15 and TRBJ1-2, with TRBD1 matching over 9 bases. In germline, CDR1 is LNHNV, CDR2 YYDKDF (reference sequence). The CDR3 is 14 residues long. V shed 5 bases, J shed 7 bases, and the junction held 8 bases outside the gene matches. The CDR3 region is CATSPGGQGFGYTF. Here the CDR3 DNA reads TGTGCCACCAGCCCGGGGGGACAGGGTTTTGGCTACACCTTC.

The chain recombines TRBV6-6 with TRBJ2-5; D is perhaps TRBD1 (6 bases). CDR3 length: 16 amino acids. Germline assignment: CDR1 MNHNY and CDR2 SVGAGI (reference sequence). V was cut by 2 bases and J by 2 bases, with 15 bases left in between. DNA for the CDR3: TGTGCCAGCAGTTACGGGGGCCTGCCTTCACAAGAGACCCAGTACTTC. Its translation: CASSYGGLPSQETQYF.

The rearrangement joins TRBV4-2 to TRBJ2-1; TRBD2 matches at 10 bases. The CDR3 is made up of 15 amino acids. Germline V gene data show CDR1 as LGHNA and CDR2 as YNFKEQ. With V trimmed by 3 bases and J by 5 bases, 4 bases remained unmatched. This chain's CDR3 is CASSQGTSADNEQFF. The CDR3 DNA reads as TGTGCCAGCAGCCAGGGGACTAGCGCAGACAATGAGCAGTTCTTC.

The chain links TRBV9 to TRBJ2-5; unclear D gene. The CDR3 spans 13 residues. Germline V CDR1 and CDR2: SGDLS, YYNGEE. The germline V and J ends were trimmed by 3 bases and 5 bases, with 11 bases remaining between them. The CDR3 DNA sequence: TGTGCCAGCAGCGCCGACCGAGAGGAGACCCAGTACTTC. Amino acids: CASSADREETQYF.

DNA for the CDR3: TGTGCCAGCAGTTTATCTTTCCAGGGTCGCTCCGAGCAGTACTTC. Its protein product is CASSLSFQGRSEQYF. The gene calls are TRBV28 and TRBJ2-7; the D gene is possibly TRBD1 (5 bases). CDR3 length: 15 amino acids. V lost 1 base to trimming and J lost 6 bases, with 16 bases between them. The germline V gene has CDR1 MDHEN and CDR2 SYDVKM.

The gene calls are TRBV7-2 and TRBJ2-3; 11 nucleotides match TRBD2. V lost 2 bases, J lost 6 bases, and 10 bases stayed unmatched. This CDR3 contains 17 residues. Germline V gene data show CDR1 as SGHTA and CDR2 as FQGNSA. The CDR3 region is CASSLFGLAGGKDTQYF. The CDR3 DNA reads TGTGCCAGCAGCTTATTCGGATTAGCGGGAGGGAAGGATACGCAGTATTTT.

This sequence joins TRBV27 and TRBJ2-1, with TRBD1 matching 9 bases. With 5 bases clipped from V and 7 bases from J, the junction kept 12 bases outside the gene matches. This CDR3 contains 16 residues. The germline V gene encodes CDR1 MNHEY and CDR2 SMNVEV (reference sequence). The CDR3 region has the DNA TGTGCCAGCAGTCCGAGGCCGGGACAGGGTCCGAATGAGCAGTTCTTC. This gives the protein CASSPRPGQGPNEQFF.

V is TRBV29-1 and J is TRBJ2-1; D may be TRBD2 (7 bases). With 8 bases removed from V and 4 bases from J, the gap between germline ends came to 18 bases. Germline values: CDR1 SQVTM, CDR2 ANQGSEA. CDR3 size: 14 residues. This CDR3 reads CSTSAGAVYNEQFF. CDR3 nucleotides: TGCAGCACGTCGGCGGGGGCAGTTTACAATGAGCAGTTCTTC.

V usage is TRBV5-6 and J usage is TRBJ2-7; D is uncertain. Germline values: CDR1 SGHDT, CDR2 YYEEEE. CDR3 length: 14 residues. The V end lost 0 bases, the J end lost 1 base, and 8 bases lay between the germline ends. CDR3 bases: TGTGCCAGCAGCTTGGAGCAGAGTTCCTACGAGCAGTACTTC. It is translated as CASSLEQSSYEQYF.

This chain joins TRBV27 and TRBJ2-5; D remains unclear. In germline, CDR1 is MNHEY, CDR2 SMNVEV (reference sequence). Trimming took 0 bases from V and 7 from J, leaving 18 bases between them. The CDR3 spans 16 residues. The DNA of the CDR3 is TGTGCCAGCAGTTTATCGATTTCCCCAGCACCAGGGACCCAGTACTTC. Amino acid sequence: CASSLSISPAPGTQYF.

The J gene is TRBJ2-1, the V gene TRBV27; 9 bases fit TRBD1. With 4 bases clipped from V and 2 bases from J, the junction kept 3 bases outside the gene matches. The germline CDR1 and CDR2 sequences are MNHEY and SMNVEV (reference sequence). The CDR3 loop spans 15 amino acids. The CDR3 bases are TGTGCCAGCAGTTCACAGGGGGCGGCCTACAATGAGCAGTTCTTC. This gives the protein CASSSQGAAYNEQFF.

J is TRBJ2-7 and V is TRBV6-1; D gene ambiguous. The CDR3 spans 13 residues. Germline-derived CDR1 and CDR2 are MNHNS and SASEGT. Trimming pared 2 bases from V and 2 bases from J, leaving 7 bases between. The CDR3 region has the DNA TGTGCCAGCAGTGAAATTGGGGCCTACGAGCAGTACTTC. Protein sequence: CASSEIGAYEQYF.

The rearrangement links TRBV9 to TRBJ2-7, with 8 bases fitting TRBD2. J was trimmed by 5 bases and V by 0 bases; bases with no gene match: 7. The CDR3 contains 15 residues. Germline V lookup: CDR1 SGDLS, CDR2 YYNGEE. CDR3 in amino acids: CASSVGGREADEQYF. The CDR3 coding sequence is TGTGCCAGCAGCGTAGGCGGGCGGGAGGCCGACGAGCAGTACTTC. The complete variable domain, with remaining parts taken from reference TRBV9 and TRBJ2-7, reads DSGVTQTPKHLITATGQRVTLRCSPRSGDLSVYWYQQSLDQGLQFLIQYYNGEERAKGNILERFSAQQFPDLHSELNLSSLELGDSALYFCASSVGGREADEQYFGPGTRLTVT.

The genes are TRBV10-3 and TRBJ2-1; D is tentatively TRBD1 or TRBD2 (6 bases each). Trimming took 10 bases from V and 4 from J, leaving 14 bases between them. The CDR3 spans 13 residues. Germline V gene data show CDR1 as ENHRY and CDR2 as SYGVKD. The CDR3: CATKGGRYNEQFF. CDR3 coding DNA: TGTGCCACCAAGGGGGGCCGGTACAATGAGCAGTTCTTC.

This sequence joins TRBV5-1 and TRBJ2-3; the D is unclear. CDR1 is SGHRS, CDR2 YFSETQ, per germline. The CDR3 is 15 amino acids. Trimming cost V 3 bases and J 0 bases, with 11 bases left between them. The CDR3 nucleotides read TGCGCCAGCAGCTCCGATGGGTGGAGCACAGATACGCAGTATTTT. Translating it yields CASSSDGWSTDTQYF.

As regards this clone: One end of the junction fails to match germline, which may point to a read error. V is TRBV6-1 and J is TRBJ2-1, with 10 nucleotides matching TRBD2. Germline V gives CDR1 MNHNS, CDR2 SASEGT. CDR3 length: 15 residues. In DNA, the CDR3 is TGTGTCAGCAGTGAACTAGCGGGGACCTACAATGAGCAGTTCTTC. Translation: CVSSELAGTYNEQFF.

This clone occurred a few times. This rearrangement joins TRBV28 to TRBJ2-3, with D possibly being TRBD2 (5 bases). Trimming pared 5 bases from V and 7 bases from J, leaving 10 bases between. The CDR3 runs to 12 residues. CDR1 MDHEN and CDR2 SYDVKM come from the germline V gene. CDR3 sequence: CASSLGVNTQYF. The CDR3 DNA sequence: TGTGCCAGCAGTCTGGGAGTCAATACGCAGTATTTT.

The V call is TRBV19, the J call TRBJ1-2, with 8 bases identical to TRBD1. Germline loops: CDR1 LNHDA, CDR2 SQIVND (reference sequence). The CDR3 length is 14 residues. After removal of 6 bases from V and 9 bases from J, the junction contained 12 bases not matched to a gene. Here the CDR3 DNA reads TGTGCCAGTAGCACTGCAGGGGGCGGGTACAGCTACACCTTC. Its translation: CASSTAGGGYSYTF.

This clone occurred once. The J gene is TRBJ2-1, the V gene TRBV7-8, with 14 bases that match TRBD2. The CDR3 is 17 residues long. The germline V gene has CDR1 SGHVS and CDR2 FQNEAQ. V dropped 5 bases and J dropped 9; count of bases not matched to a gene: 12. DNA of the CDR3: TGTGCCAGCAGCACCGACCAGACTAGCGGGGGGGCTTTTGAGCAGTTCTTC. Translation: CASSTDQTSGGAFEQFF.

The chain joins TRBV7-9 to TRBJ2-1, with 8 positions matching TRBD2. CDR3 size: 13 residues. V shed 5 bases, J shed 6 bases, and the junction held 3 bases outside the gene matches. In germline, CDR1 is SEHNR, CDR2 FQNEAQ (reference sequence). The CDR3, as DNA: TGTGCCAGCAGCCCGGGACTAGTCAATGAGCAGTTCTTC. Its protein is CASSPGLVNEQFF.

The chain combines TRBV27 with TRBJ1-3; a weak D match, TRBD1 (6 bases). The germline V gene encodes CDR1 MNHEY and CDR2 SMNVEV (reference sequence). The CDR3 length is 13 residues. V gave up 9 bases and J gave up 7 bases, with 16 bases separating them. CDR3 residues: CASHSGDGNTIYF. CDR3 bases: TGTGCCAGTCATTCAGGGGATGGCAACACCATATATTTT.

The chain joins TRBV18 to TRBJ2-5; 12 bases line up with TRBD2. Germline CDR1 and CDR2: KGHSH and LQKENI. CDR3 length: 16 residues. With 1 base clipped from V and 4 bases from J, the junction kept 4 bases outside the gene matches. The CDR3, as DNA: TGTGCCAGCTCACCACTTCCGGGACTAGCGGGAGAGACCCAGTACTTC. This translates into CASSPLPGLAGETQYF.